The TCR beta chain under discussion was sequenced for a study of long-term antiretroviral therapy in people with HIV. Study-wide background: The 2015 immediate-ART recommendation was preceded by the earliest samples by about a decade. Study-level findings and limits: HIV repertoires spanned narrower CDR3 length ranges than controls. Clones with expansion before ART led the repertoire at all time points.

All participants with HIV were treated in the United States. This clone came up a few times. Antigen unknown. The assay used was immunoSEQ (version v3.0), run at survey level. Profiled with immunoSEQ multiplex PCR; TCRdb holds only in-frame clones, not every one. The table lists under 50,000 clones, about 95% of them singletons, with 2% to 2.5% in the top ten. Germline CDR1 is SNHLY and CDR2 is FYNNEI. The CDR3 runs 17 residues. Trimming left V 2 bases short and J 2 bases short, with 13 bases between. Sequenced material: unsorted PBMCs, taken about 9 years after starting antiretroviral therapy. The chain joins TRBV2 to TRBJ2-6; D possibly corresponds to TRBD1 (5 bases). This TCR was sampled from a man under 40 with HIV. The CDR3 bases are TGTGCCAGCAGTGAACGCAGGGTGGGGACTGGGGCCAACGTCCTGACTTTC. Protein: CASSERRVGTGANVLTF.